Shown below are 13 T cell receptor beta chains from a single sample sequenced in a study of spatial heterogeneity in lung cancer. The antigens for these receptors are not known. Findings and caveats of the study: The study found that expanded intratumoral alpha and beta TCR counts tracked tumor mutation counts.

This sample's time point: sample taken at primary tumor resection. TCRdb fed the 5' RACE reads into MiXCR, producing one record per CDR3 protein. The sample gives approximately 3,700 distinct CDR3 sequences, about a quarter of which show up once; around 13% is in the top ten. The source was lung tumor tissue, collected at surgery. The receptors originated from a male donor with early-stage non-small cell lung cancer.

In regard to this clonotype: This beta chain was picked up by a library intended for alpha chains and is off target, so its count carries little meaning. V and J are TRBV2 and TRBJ1-1; D remains unclear. The length of the CDR3 is 13 residues. The V gene lost 4 bases and the J gene lost 2 bases, with 8 bases spanning the gap. The germline V gene encodes CDR1 SNHLY and CDR2 FYNNEI. CDR3 nucleotides: TGTGCCAGCAGTGTGACACCTAACACTGAAGCTTTCTTT. Translation gives CASSVTPNTEAFF.

This clonotype is large (0.1 to 1%). This beta chain came through as a stray read in a library set up for alpha chains, and its size says little. The V and J genes are TRBV30 and TRBJ1-1; D not certain. The germline CDR1 and CDR2 sequences are GTSNPN and SVGIG (reference sequence). Trimming removed 0 bases at V and 6 bases at J, with 5 bases between. CDR3 length: 11 amino acids. The CDR3 DNA reads as TGTGCCTGGAGTGTAGCACCTGAAGCTTTCTTT. Translation: CAWSVAPEAFF. The full variable domain, completed using reference TRBV30 and TRBJ1-1, is SQTIHQWPATLVQPVGSPLSLECTVEGTSNPNLYWYRQAAGRGLQLLFYSVGIGQISSEVPQNLSASRPQDRQFILSSKKLLLSDSGFYLCAWSVAPEAFFGQGTRLTVV.

Comments on this clonotype: Little can be read into the size of this beta chain, an off-target read in a library designed for alpha chains. V and J are TRBV2 and TRBJ2-2, with D unclear. Trimming pared 6 bases from V and 3 bases from J, leaving 11 bases between. The CDR3 runs 14 residues. Germline-derived CDR1 and CDR2 are SNHLY and FYNNEI. The CDR3 region has the DNA TGTGCCAGCAGCAAGGAGTTCTACACCGGGGAGCTGTTTTTT. This codes for CASSKEFYTGELFF.

Relative to its sample, this clonotype is medium-sized. Little can be read into the size of this beta chain, an off-target read in a library designed for alpha chains. The rearrangement uses TRBV4-1 and TRBJ1-3; D not resolved. V lost 5 bases and J 1 base, leaving 9 bases between the germline ends. The CDR3 covers 14 residues. Germline CDR1 MGHRA, CDR2 YSYEKL. The CDR3 reads CASSKPGSGNTIYF. The CDR3 DNA follows: TGCGCCAGCAGCAAGCCAGGTTCTGGAAACACCATATATTTT.

This clonotype has only a few counts. A library made for alpha chains picked up this beta chain off target, so its size means little. The rearrangement links TRBV3-1 to TRBJ1-1, with D tentatively TRBD1 (5 bases). Germline V gene data show CDR1 as LGHDT and CDR2 as YNNKEL (reference sequence). The CDR3 covers 14 residues. The V end lost 4 bases, the J end lost 1 base, and 10 bases lay between the germline ends. DNA for the CDR3: TGTGCCAGCAGCCGAACGGACAAGAACACTGAAGCTTTCTTT. This codes for CASSRTDKNTEAFF.

With regard to this clonotype: Compared with germline, one end of the junction differs, possibly owing to a read error. This beta chain turned up in a library designed for alpha chains; as an off-target read, its abundance says little. The chain is built from TRBV6-5 and TRBJ2-4; D gene uncertain. Germline V gene sequence: CDR1 MNHEY, CDR2 SVGAGI. CDR3 length: 13 amino acids. CDR3 protein: CASSYSARNIQYF. CDR3 nucleotide sequence: TGTGCCAGCAGTTACTCGGCCAGAAACATTCAGTACTTC.

This clonotype ranks as medium-sized (0.01 to 0.1%). With the library built for alpha chains, this beta chain is off target and its frequency is not meaningful. The V gene is TRBV20-1, the J gene TRBJ1-3; perhaps TRBD1 as D (6 bases). V was pared by 0 bases and J by 4 bases, with 16 bases between. The CDR3 totals 16 residues. Germline lookup yields CDR1 DFQATT and CDR2 SNEGSKA (reference sequence). The CDR3 sequence: CSARDPGHLRGNTIYF. The CDR3 bases are TGCAGTGCTAGAGATCCGGGACACCTACGGGGAAACACCATATATTTT.

Notes on this clonotype: Within a library made for alpha chains, this beta chain is off target, and its count is uninformative. V and J are TRBV5-1 and TRBJ2-3, with 7 bases identical to TRBD1. V lost 4 bases to trimming and J lost 8 bases; unmatched junction nucleotides: 10. There are 14 residues in the CDR3. Germline V gene data show CDR1 as SGHRS and CDR2 as YFSETQ. CDR3 sequence (DNA): TGCGCCAGCAGCCCGGGGACAGATCGGGCTACGCAGTATTTT. It codes for CASSPGTDRATQYF.

This clonotype is labeled as medium-sized. This beta chain turned up in a library designed for alpha chains; as an off-target read, its abundance says little. V and J are TRBV20-1 and TRBJ1-6; unclear D gene. This CDR3 is 14 amino acids long. V lost 0 bases, J lost 9 bases, and 12 bases lay in between. Germline V gene sequence: CDR1 DFQATT, CDR2 SNEGSKA (reference sequence). CDR3 in amino acids: CSAREPKAGSPLHF. The CDR3 nucleotides read TGCAGTGCTAGAGAGCCGAAAGCAGGTTCACCCCTCCACTTT.

Turning to this clonotype: For a library built for alpha chains, this beta chain is a stray read; little rests on its size. The V call is TRBV9, the J call TRBJ2-3; D is ambiguous. This CDR3 comprises 12 residues. Germline loops: CDR1 SGDLS, CDR2 YYNGEE. Trimming took off 3 bases at V and 2 bases at J, with 4 bases between the two ends. The CDR3 here is CASSETTDTQYF. The DNA of the CDR3 is TGTGCCAGCAGCGAAACCACAGATACGCAGTATTTT.

This clonotype showed up just a few times. Within a library made for alpha chains, this beta chain is off target, and its count is uninformative. The chain joins TRBV6-2 or TRBV6-3 to TRBJ1-1; D gene unclear. CDR3 length: 14 residues. V lost 7 bases, J lost 1 base, and 13 bases lay in between. Germline assignment: CDR1 MNHEY and CDR2 SVGEGT. In DNA, the CDR3 is TGTGCCAGCACTCCTACTCACTCGAACACTGAAGCTTTCTTT. It yields the protein CASTPTHSNTEAFF.

This clonotype appeared many times. Being off target in a library aimed at alpha chains, this beta chain has a size of little meaning. V usage is TRBV23-1 and J usage is TRBJ1-1; D remains ambiguous. TRBV23-1 is classed as an ORF, of uncertain function. The V and J ends lost 4 bases and 5 bases respectively, with 17 bases between them. The CDR3 runs to 15 residues. CDR3 bases: TGCGCCAGCAGTCCCCCCGACGGGATAGGAACTGAAGCTTTCTTT. It codes for CASSPPDGIGTEAFF.

Turning to this clonotype: A library prepared for alpha chains yielded this beta chain as an off-target read; its size is of little meaning. The chain is built from TRBV28 and TRBJ2-1, with D possibly being TRBD2 (5 bases). Germline assignment: CDR1 MDHEN and CDR2 SYDVKM. V was trimmed by 5 bases and J by 4 bases, leaving 15 bases between them. The CDR3 contains 15 residues. The CDR3 nucleotides are TGTGCCAGCAGTCCGAGAGGGTCGAGATACAATGAGCAGTTCTTC. It translates to CASSPRGSRYNEQFF.